This entry lists 14 T cell receptor beta chains sequenced from one sample in a study of T cell responses to AZD1222 COVID-19 vaccine. TCRdb's copy holds only in-frame clones and misses some; the assay was immunoSEQ multiplex PCR. The profile shows 140,000 or so clones, roughly nine tenths of them singletons. Sequencing was performed on peripheral blood, taken 28 days after the second dose of the MenACWY control vaccine. Every receptor here comes from an adult who received the MenACWY meningococcal vaccine as a control.

V usage is TRBV30 and J usage is TRBJ2-7; 7 bases map to TRBD2. Germline CDR1 reads GTSNPN; CDR2 reads SVGIG (reference sequence). This CDR3 has 13 residues. Germline trimming cut 2 bases from V and 2 bases from J; bases unmatched to any gene: 3. CDR3 amino acids: CAWSSGAPYEQYF. The CDR3 DNA reads as TGTGCCTGGAGTAGCGGGGCCCCCTACGAGCAGTACTTC.

This clone was detected only a few times. The chain carries TRBV5-6 and TRBJ2-3; 9 bases match TRBD2. The J segment lost 3 bases and the V segment lost 5 bases, leaving 16 bases of the junction unmatched. This CDR3 is built from 18 residues. Germline values: CDR1 SGHDT, CDR2 YYEEEE. The DNA of the CDR3 is TGTGCCAGCAGTACCCCCGATCCCGCGGGAGGGCCAACAGATACGCAGTATTTT. Amino acid sequence: CASSTPDPAGGPTDTQYF.

The chain joins TRBV9 to TRBJ2-1, with 11 bases lining up with TRBD1. CDR3 length: 15 amino acids. V lost 0 bases to trimming and J lost 6 bases; unmatched junction nucleotides: 2. CDR1 is SGDLS and CDR2 is YYNGEE in the germline V gene. CDR3 in amino acids: CASSVGGTGGNEQFF. In DNA form, the CDR3 reads TGTGCCAGCAGCGTAGGTGGGACAGGGGGCAATGAGCAGTTCTTC.

This chain connects TRBV6-2 or TRBV6-3 to TRBJ2-5, with TRBD2 as a possible D gene (5 bases). The germline V gene has CDR1 MNHEY and CDR2 SVGEGT. This CDR3 region has 15 residues. V lost 2 bases and J lost 7, with 17 bases in between. CDR3 sequence: CASSYMDGVKGTQYF. In nucleotides, the CDR3 is TGTGCCAGCAGTTACATGGACGGGGTAAAGGGGACCCAGTACTTC.

The chain joins TRBV6-4 to TRBJ2-3; 15 nucleotides agree with TRBD2. The germline gives CDR1 MRHNA, CDR2 SNTAGT. CDR3 length: 20 amino acids. Trimming cost V 1 base and J 2 bases; bases outside gene matches: 10. The chain's CDR3 is CASSDWIPGLAGGLTDTQYF. CDR3 DNA: TGTGCCAGCAGTGACTGGATTCCGGGACTAGCGGGAGGTCTCACAGATACGCAGTATTTT.

The chain links TRBV12-5 to TRBJ1-6; D call uncertain. The germline V gene encodes CDR1 LGHNT and CDR2 FRNRAP. The V end lost 1 base, the J end lost 11 bases, and 9 bases lay between the germline ends. The CDR3 sequence is 13 residues long. The CDR3 reads CASGLDPRTPLHF. The CDR3 DNA sequence: TGTGCTAGTGGTTTGGACCCGCGGACACCCCTCCACTTT.

This chain joins TRBV9 and TRBJ1-5; tentative D call: TRBD1 (5 bases). The CDR3 totals 15 residues. V was cut by 0 bases and J by 0 bases, with 7 bases left in between. Germline CDR1 is SGDLS and CDR2 is YYNGEE. Here the CDR3 reads CASSVGGNSNQPQHF. The CDR3 coding sequence is TGTGCCAGCAGCGTAGGGGGGAATAGCAATCAGCCCCAGCATTTT.

The chain carries TRBV3-1 (or the pseudogene TRBV3-2) and TRBJ1-2; D is unclear. V dropped 0 bases and J dropped 6 bases, with 11 bases sitting between them. The CDR3 extends over 14 amino acids. CDR1 LGHDT and CDR2 YNNKEL come from the germline V gene (reference sequence). The CDR3 here is CASSQEPLIDGYTF. CDR3 nucleotides: TGTGCCAGCAGCCAAGAACCCTTGATAGATGGCTACACCTTC.

V is TRBV9 and J is TRBJ2-1; 12 bases match TRBD1. This CDR3 is built from 15 residues. The V and J ends lost 1 base and 6 bases, in that order; junction bases with no gene match: 2. Germline V gene lookup returns CDR1 SGDLS and CDR2 YYNGEE. The CDR3, as DNA: TGTGCCAGCAGCGTAAGGGGACAGGGGGCCAATGAGCAGTTCTTC. This translates into CASSVRGQGANEQFF.

The rearrangement joins TRBV2 to TRBJ2-7, with 9 bases fitting TRBD1. Germline V gene lookup returns CDR1 SNHLY and CDR2 FYNNEI. The CDR3 spans 14 residues. Trimming at V came to 7 bases and at J to 0 bases, leaving 4 bases not matched to a gene. Here the CDR3 DNA reads TGTGCCAGCAAGGGGGACAGGGCCTCCTACGAGCAGTACTTC. Translating gives CASKGDRASYEQYF.

CDR3 protein: CASSPPGYYEQYF. CDR3 in DNA: TGTGCCAGCTCACCACCGGGATACTACGAGCAGTACTTC. This rearrangement joins TRBV18 to TRBJ2-7, with D hard to call. The germline V and J ends were trimmed by 0 bases and 3 bases, with 6 bases remaining between them. Germline CDR1 reads KGHSH; CDR2 reads LQKENI. This CDR3 spans 13 amino acids.

The chain has TRBV19 and TRBJ1-2; D possibly corresponds to TRBD1 (6 bases). V was cut by 9 bases and J by 8 bases, with 22 bases left in between. CDR1 is LNHDA and CDR2 is SQIVND in the germline V gene (reference sequence). This CDR3 spans 14 amino acids. The CDR3 coding sequence is TGTGCCAGCTCCCCCAGGGCACAGGGTGGCGGCTACACCTTC. The encoded protein is CASSPRAQGGGYTF.

V and J are TRBV7-2 and TRBJ2-1; no firm D call. Germline CDR1 reads SGHTA; CDR2 reads FQGNSA. The CDR3 contains 15 residues. V was clipped by 2 bases and J by 6 bases, with 14 bases between them. The DNA for the CDR3 is TGTGCCAGCAGCTTATCCGGCACTCATGCCAATGAGCAGTTCTTC. It is translated as CASSLSGTHANEQFF. Full variable domain (remainder filled in from reference TRBV7-2 and TRBJ2-1): GAGVSQSPSNKVTEKGKDVELRCDPISGHTALYWYRQSLGQGLEFLIYFQGNSAPDKSGLPSDRFSAERTGGSVSTLTIQRTQQEDSAVYLCASSLSGTHANEQFFGPGTRLTVL.

The J gene is TRBJ1-5, the V gene TRBV19; 11 nucleotides agree with TRBD1. V lost 8 bases to trimming and J lost 0 bases; unmatched junction nucleotides: 3. The CDR3 contains 15 residues. CDR1 and CDR2 from the germline V gene are LNHDA and SQIVND (reference sequence). The CDR3: CASGQGALSNQPQHF. In DNA, the CDR3 is TGTGCCAGTGGACAGGGGGCCCTTAGCAATCAGCCCCAGCATTTT.